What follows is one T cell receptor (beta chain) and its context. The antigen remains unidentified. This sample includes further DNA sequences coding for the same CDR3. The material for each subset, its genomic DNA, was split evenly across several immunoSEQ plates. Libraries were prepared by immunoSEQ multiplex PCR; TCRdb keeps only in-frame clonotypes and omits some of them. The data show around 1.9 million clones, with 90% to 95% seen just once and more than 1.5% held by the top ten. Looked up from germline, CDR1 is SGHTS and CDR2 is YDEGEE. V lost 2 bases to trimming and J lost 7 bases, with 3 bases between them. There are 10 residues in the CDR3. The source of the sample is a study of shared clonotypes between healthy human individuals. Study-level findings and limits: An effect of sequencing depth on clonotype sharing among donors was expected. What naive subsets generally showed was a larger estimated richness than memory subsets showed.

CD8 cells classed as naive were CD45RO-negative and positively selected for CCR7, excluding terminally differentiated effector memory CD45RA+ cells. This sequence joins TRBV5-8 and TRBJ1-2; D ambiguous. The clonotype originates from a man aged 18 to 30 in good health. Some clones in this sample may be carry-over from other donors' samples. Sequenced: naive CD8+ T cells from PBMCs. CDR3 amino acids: CASSFSGYTF. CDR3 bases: TGTGCCAGCAGCTTTAGTGGCTACACCTTC.